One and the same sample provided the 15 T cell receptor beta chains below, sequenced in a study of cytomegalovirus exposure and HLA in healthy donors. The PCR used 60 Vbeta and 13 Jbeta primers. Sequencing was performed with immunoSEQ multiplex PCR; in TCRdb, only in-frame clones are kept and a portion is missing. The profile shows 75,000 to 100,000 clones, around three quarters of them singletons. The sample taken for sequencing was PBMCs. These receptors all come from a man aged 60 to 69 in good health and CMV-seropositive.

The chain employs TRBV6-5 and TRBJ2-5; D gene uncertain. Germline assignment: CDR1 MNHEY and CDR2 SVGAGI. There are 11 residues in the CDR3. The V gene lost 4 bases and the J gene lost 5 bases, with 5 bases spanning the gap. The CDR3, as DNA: TGTGCCAGCAGTTCCGGGGAGACCCAGTACTTC. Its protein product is CASSSGETQYF.

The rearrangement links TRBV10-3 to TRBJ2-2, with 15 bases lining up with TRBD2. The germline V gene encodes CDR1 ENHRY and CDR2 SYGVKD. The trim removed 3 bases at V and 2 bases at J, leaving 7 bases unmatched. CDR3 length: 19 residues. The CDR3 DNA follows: TGTGCCATCAGTGAACCGGGGACTAGCGGGGGGCCCAACACCGGGGAGCTGTTTTTT. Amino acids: CAISEPGTSGGPNTGELFF.

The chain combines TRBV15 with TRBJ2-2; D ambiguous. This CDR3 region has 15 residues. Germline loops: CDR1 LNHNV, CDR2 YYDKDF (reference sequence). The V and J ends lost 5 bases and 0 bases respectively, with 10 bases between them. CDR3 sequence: CATSDVGANTGELFF. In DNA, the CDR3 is TGTGCCACCAGCGACGTTGGAGCGAACACCGGGGAGCTGTTTTTT.

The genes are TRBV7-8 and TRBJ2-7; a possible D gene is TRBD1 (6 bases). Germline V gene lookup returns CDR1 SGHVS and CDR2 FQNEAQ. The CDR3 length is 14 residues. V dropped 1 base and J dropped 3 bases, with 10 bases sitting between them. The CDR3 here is CASSLGDTLYEQYF. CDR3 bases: TGTGCCAGCAGCTTAGGGGACACCCTCTACGAGCAGTACTTC.

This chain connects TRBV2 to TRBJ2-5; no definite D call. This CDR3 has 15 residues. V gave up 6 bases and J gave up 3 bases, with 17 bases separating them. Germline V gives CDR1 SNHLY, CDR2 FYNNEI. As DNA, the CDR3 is TGTGCCAGCAGCCTACCCTCCAGGCCCGAAGAGACCCAGTACTTC. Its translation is CASSLPSRPEETQYF.

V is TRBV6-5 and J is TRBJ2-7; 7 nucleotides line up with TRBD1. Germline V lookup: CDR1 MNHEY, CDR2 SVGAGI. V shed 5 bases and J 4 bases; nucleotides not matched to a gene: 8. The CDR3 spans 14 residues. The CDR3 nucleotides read TGTGCCAGCAGTCGACAGGGTCCCCTATACGAGCAGTACTTC. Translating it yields CASSRQGPLYEQYF.

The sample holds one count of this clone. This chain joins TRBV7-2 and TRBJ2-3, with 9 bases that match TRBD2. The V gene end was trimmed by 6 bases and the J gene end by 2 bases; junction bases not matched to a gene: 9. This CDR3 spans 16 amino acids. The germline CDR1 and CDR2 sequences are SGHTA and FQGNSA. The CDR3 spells CASSPAGGGATDTQYF. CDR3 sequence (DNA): TGTGCCAGCAGTCCCGCGGGCGGGGGGGCCACAGATACGCAGTATTTT.

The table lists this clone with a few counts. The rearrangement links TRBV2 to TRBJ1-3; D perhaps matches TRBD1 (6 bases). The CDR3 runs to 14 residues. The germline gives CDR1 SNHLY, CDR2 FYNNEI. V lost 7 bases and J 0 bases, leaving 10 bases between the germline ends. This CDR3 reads CASKGQSSGNTIYF. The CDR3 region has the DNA TGTGCCAGCAAAGGACAGAGCTCTGGAAACACCATATATTTT.

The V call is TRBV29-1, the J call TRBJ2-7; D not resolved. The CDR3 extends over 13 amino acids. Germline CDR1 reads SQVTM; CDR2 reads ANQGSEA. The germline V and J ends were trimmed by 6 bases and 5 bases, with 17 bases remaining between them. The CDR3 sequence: CSVASRIVDEQYF. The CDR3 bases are TGCAGCGTCGCATCCAGGATTGTGGACGAGCAGTACTTC.

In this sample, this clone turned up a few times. DNA for the CDR3: TGTGCCAGCAGCAGCGCGGACAGGGGTTATCAGCCCCAGCATTTT. This sequence encodes CASSSADRGYQPQHF. This chain links TRBV5-6 with TRBJ1-5, with TRBD1 identical over 9 bases. The CDR3 consists of 15 residues. Unmatched junction bases numbered 7, after V lost 4 bases and J lost 5 bases. From germline, CDR1 is SGHDT and CDR2 YYEEEE.

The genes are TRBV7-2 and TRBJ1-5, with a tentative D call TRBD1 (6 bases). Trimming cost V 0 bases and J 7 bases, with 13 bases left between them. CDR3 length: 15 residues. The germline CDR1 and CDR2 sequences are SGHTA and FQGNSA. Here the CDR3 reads CASSLATGFGQPQHF. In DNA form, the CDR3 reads TGTGCCAGCAGCTTAGCTACAGGGTTTGGGCAGCCCCAGCATTTT.

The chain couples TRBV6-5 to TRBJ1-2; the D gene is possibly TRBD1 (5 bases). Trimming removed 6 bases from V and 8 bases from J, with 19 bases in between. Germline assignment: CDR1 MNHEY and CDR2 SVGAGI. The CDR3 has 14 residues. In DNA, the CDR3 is TGTGCCAGCAGATCACCGCAGGGATCGTACGGCTACACCTTC. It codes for CASRSPQGSYGYTF.

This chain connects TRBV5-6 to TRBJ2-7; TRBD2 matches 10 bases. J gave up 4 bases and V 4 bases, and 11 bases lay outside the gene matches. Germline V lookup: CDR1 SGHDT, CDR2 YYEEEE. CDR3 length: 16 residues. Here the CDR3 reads CASSPIAGGRPYEQYF. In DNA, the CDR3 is TGTGCCAGCAGCCCCATAGCGGGGGGCCGCCCATACGAGCAGTACTTC.

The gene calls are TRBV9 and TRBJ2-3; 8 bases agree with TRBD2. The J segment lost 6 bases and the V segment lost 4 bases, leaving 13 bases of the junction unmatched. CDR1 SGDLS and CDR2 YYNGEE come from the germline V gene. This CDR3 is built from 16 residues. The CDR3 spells CASSSPSGRGRDTQYF. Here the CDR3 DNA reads TGTGCCAGCAGCTCTCCGTCGGGACGCGGGAGGGATACGCAGTATTTT.

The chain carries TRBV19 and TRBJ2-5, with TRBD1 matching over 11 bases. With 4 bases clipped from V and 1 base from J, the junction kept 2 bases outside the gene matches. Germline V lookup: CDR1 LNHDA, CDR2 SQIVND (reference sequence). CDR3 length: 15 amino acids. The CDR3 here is CASSRDRGGQETQYF. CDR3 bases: TGTGCCAGTAGTAGGGACAGGGGGGGCCAAGAGACCCAGTACTTC.